This T cell receptor (beta chain) was found in a study of OX40 agonist ivuxolimab in advanced cancers. Sequenced by immunoSEQ multiplex PCR; TCRdb stores in-frame clones only, minus some. The sample lists 65,000 to 85,000 clones; approximately 86% were seen once. Germline assignment: CDR1 MDHEN and CDR2 SYDVKM. Germline trimming cut 7 bases from V and 7 bases from J; bases unmatched to any gene: 10. This CDR3 comprises 14 residues. J is TRBJ1-2 and V is TRBV28; 9 bases align to TRBD1. The sample was CD4+ or CD8+ T cells sorted from blood, taken in a trial of the OX40 agonist ivuxolimab. The sequence was obtained from an adult with an advanced solid tumor such as melanoma, head and neck, liver or kidney cancer. CDR3 sequence: CASTRDRVFGGYTF. DNA of the CDR3: TGTGCCAGCACTAGGGACAGGGTTTTTGGTGGCTACACCTTC.